These 10 T cell receptor beta chains originate from one sample sequenced in a study of blood T cell repertoires in COVID-19. The table came from immunoSEQ multiplex PCR; TCRdb's copy has only in-frame clones and leaves some out. The sample contains hundreds of thousands of clones, around 91% of which appear only once. The sequenced sample consisted of peripheral blood. All receptors derive from a woman between 18 and 29 years old who had recovered from COVID-19.

This clone occurred once. In DNA form, the CDR3 reads TGTGCCAGCAGTTACGGGACAGCACAAGAGACCCAGTACTTC. Protein product: CASSYGTAQETQYF. The chain joins TRBV27 to TRBJ2-5, with 7 bases aligning to TRBD1. The CDR3 has 14 amino acids. Per the germline V gene, CDR1 is MNHEY and CDR2 is SMNVEV (reference sequence). J was trimmed by 2 bases and V by 4 bases; bases with no gene match: 4.

The chain uses TRBV19 and TRBJ1-1; 7 bases fit TRBD1. V shed 7 bases and J 5 bases; nucleotides not matched to a gene: 7. From germline, CDR1 is LNHDA and CDR2 SQIVND (reference sequence). This CDR3 spans 13 amino acids. CDR3 sequence: CASTSTGRTEAFF. CDR3 coding DNA: TGTGCCAGTACCTCGACAGGGCGAACTGAAGCTTTCTTT.

This rearrangement joins TRBV5-6 to TRBJ2-7; 9 nucleotides match TRBD2. Unmatched junction bases numbered 9, after V lost 0 bases and J lost 2 bases. In germline, CDR1 is SGHDT, CDR2 YYEEEE. CDR3 length: 17 residues. CDR3 bases: TGTGCCAGCAGCTTGGTGGGTAGCGGGAGTAACCCCTACGAGCAGTACGTC. Translation gives CASSLVGSGSNPYEQYV.

The rearrangement uses TRBV28 and TRBJ1-1, with D possibly being TRBD1 (5 bases). The V gene lost 3 bases and the J gene lost 2 bases, with 10 bases spanning the gap. Germline V CDR1 and CDR2: MDHEN, SYDVKM. This CDR3 is 14 amino acids long. In DNA, the CDR3 is TGTGCCAGCAGTTTTAACAGGATAAACACTGAAGCTTTCTTT. Translating it yields CASSFNRINTEAFF.

This clone was counted once. The chain is built from TRBV2 and TRBJ2-3, with 9 positions matching TRBD2. There are 15 residues in the CDR3. Germline CDR1 is SNHLY and CDR2 is FYNNEI. With V trimmed by 7 bases and J by 0 bases, 5 bases remained unmatched. The CDR3 DNA sequence: TGTGCCAGCACCAAGACTAGCGGAAGCACAGATACGCAGTATTTT. Protein: CASTKTSGSTDTQYF.

This chain uses TRBV6-1 with TRBJ2-7; D possibly corresponds to TRBD2 (6 bases). Between the trimmed V and J ends, which lost 2 bases and 3 bases, there was a span of 23 bases. Germline V gene sequence: CDR1 MNHNS, CDR2 SASEGT. This CDR3 spans 18 amino acids. DNA of the CDR3: TGTGCCAGCAGTGAAAAAACCCTAGTGGGGGGTACCCTCTACGAGCAGTACGTC. Translated: CASSEKTLVGGTLYEQYV.

J is TRBJ2-1 and V is TRBV6-5, with a weak D call TRBD1 (5 bases). Trimming stripped 7 bases from V and 0 bases from J, with 13 bases between. The CDR3 covers 15 residues. From germline, CDR1 is MNHEY and CDR2 SVGAGI. The CDR3 sequence: CASTQGPSSYNEQFF. CDR3 coding DNA: TGTGCCAGCACCCAGGGCCCAAGCTCCTACAATGAGCAGTTCTTC.

The chain combines TRBV19 with TRBJ2-1, with 10 bases matching TRBD2. The CDR3 extends over 14 amino acids. The V segment lost 7 bases and the J segment 10 bases; nucleotides outside the gene matches: 10. Germline assignment: CDR1 LNHDA and CDR2 SQIVND (reference sequence). CDR3 DNA: TGTGCCAGTATGAAAGGAGCGGGAGGGGCCGAGCAGTTCTTC. This encodes CASMKGAGGAEQFF.

This clone has just a few counts. V usage is TRBV4-3 and J usage is TRBJ1-2; tentative D call: TRBD1 (5 bases). The germline V gene has CDR1 LGHNA and CDR2 YSLEER. V was shortened by 0 bases and J by 4 bases, with 21 bases between the two germline ends. The CDR3 runs 18 residues. For the CDR3, the DNA is TGCGCCAGCAGCCAAGATCTTCCTCTCCCGGGGAGGGGCTATGGCTACACCTTC. Encoded protein: CASSQDLPLPGRGYGYTF.

The V call is TRBV4-3, the J call TRBJ2-2; D is unresolved. CDR3 length equals 16 residues. V was shortened by 0 bases and J by 3 bases, with 11 bases between the two germline ends. In germline, CDR1 is LGHNA, CDR2 YSLEER. CDR3: CASSQERLEDTGELFF. The CDR3 bases are TGCGCCAGCAGCCAAGAGCGGTTGGAAGACACCGGGGAGCTGTTTTTT.